The 10 T cell receptor beta chains reported below all come from one sample, sequenced in a study of molecular identifiers for immune sequencing clone quantification. MiXCR, run by TCRdb on the PCR reads, gives a single entry per CDR3 protein. Of 8,000 to 11,000 distinct CDR3 sequences in the sample, roughly a sixth were seen once. The sequenced material came from naive CD8+ T cells from blood, with Jurkat cell RNA spiked in. Subset denoted: FACS-sorted CD8+CD4-CCR7+CD45RA+ naive T cells. These receptors all come from a human donor in good health. Some libraries in this study had Jurkat cell RNA spiked in.

This clonotype was seen only a few times. A much bigger clone sits one base away, suggesting this may be a read error. The V and J genes are TRBV10-3 and TRBJ2-3; no reliable D call. The V end lost 11 bases, the J end lost 1 base, and 13 bases lay between the germline ends. Germline CDR1 ENHRY, CDR2 SYGVKD. The CDR3 is made up of 13 amino acids. Here the CDR3 DNA reads TGTGCCTCCGAGACTGGTGGCACAGATACGCAGTATTTT. The encoded protein is CASETGGTDTQYF.

This clonotype is labeled medium-sized (0.01 to 0.1%). The gene calls are TRBV7-9 and TRBJ1-1, with D unresolved. Germline values: CDR1 SEHNR, CDR2 FQNEAQ (reference sequence). The CDR3 spans 14 residues. V was clipped by 1 base and J by 7 bases, with 13 bases between them. The CDR3 here is CASSLVQITLEAFF. The CDR3 DNA reads as TGTGCCAGCAGCTTAGTTCAGATTACACTTGAAGCTTTCTTT.

By frequency in the sample, this clonotype is medium-sized (0.01 to 0.1%). The chain joins TRBV27 to TRBJ2-3; TRBD1 matches 7 bases. In germline, CDR1 is MNHEY, CDR2 SMNVEV (reference sequence). CDR3 length equals 14 residues. The V segment lost 5 bases and the J segment 5 bases; nucleotides outside the gene matches: 7. The CDR3 protein is CASSLDRAEDTQYF. The CDR3 region has the DNA TGTGCCAGCAGTCTCGACAGGGCTGAAGATACGCAGTATTTT.

The V gene is TRBV18, the J gene TRBJ2-2; D remains ambiguous. The length of the CDR3 is 13 residues. Germline assignment: CDR1 KGHSH and CDR2 LQKENI. Trimming left V 3 bases short and J 6 bases short, with 8 bases between. CDR3 nucleotide sequence: TGTGCCAGCTCACCGCAGACGGCCGGGGAGCTGTTTTTT. Its translation is CASSPQTAGELFF.

This clonotype is medium-sized (0.01 to 0.1%). V is TRBV6-6 and J is TRBJ2-1, with TRBD2 identical over 12 bases. The ends lost 6 bases at V and 0 bases at J; junction bases unmatched: 9. Germline-derived CDR1 and CDR2 are MNHNY and SVGAGI (reference sequence). CDR3 length: 18 amino acids. CDR3 coding DNA: TGTGCCAGCAGAAAGCTAGCGGGAGGGCCTTACTCCTACAATGAGCAGTTCTTC. Translating gives CASRKLAGGPYSYNEQFF.

To note about this clonotype: A much larger clone differs from this one at a single base, so this may be a read error. The V call is TRBV7-8, the J call TRBJ2-1, with D perhaps TRBD1 or TRBD2 (6 bases each). Germline-derived CDR1 and CDR2 are SGHVS and FQNEAQ. The CDR3 consists of 12 residues. The DNA for the CDR3 is TGTGCCAGCAGCTTAGAAGCGGATGGGGGGCTCTTC. Encoded protein: CASSLEADGGLF.

This clonotype was observed many times. This chain links TRBV27 with TRBJ2-2; D is undetermined. Trimming cost V 0 bases and J 0 bases, with 23 bases left between them. Germline loops: CDR1 MNHEY, CDR2 SMNVEV (reference sequence). This CDR3 is 21 amino acids long. The CDR3 region is CASSLSSPPTYPATNTGELFF. DNA of the CDR3: TGTGCCAGCAGTTTATCGAGCCCGCCAACCTACCCAGCAACGAACACCGGGGAGCTGTTTTTT.

This clonotype was seen more than once but under ten times. The genes are TRBV30 and TRBJ2-7; TRBD1 might be the D (5 bases). V lost 5 bases and J lost 3, with 5 bases in between. The germline gives CDR1 GTSNPN, CDR2 SVGIG (reference sequence). The CDR3 covers 10 residues. Written as DNA, the CDR3 is TGTGCCTGGGGACACTACGAGCAGTACTTC. Translation gives CAWGHYEQYF. The variable domain in full, with the rest retrieved from reference TRBV30 and TRBJ2-7, is SQTIHQWPATLVQPVGSPLSLECTVEGTSNPNLYWYRQAAGRGLQLLFYSVGIGQISSEVPQNLSASRPQDRQFILSSKKLLLSDSGFYLCAWGHYEQYFGPGTRLTVT.

By share, this clonotype counts as medium-sized. The V call is TRBV6-1, the J call TRBJ1-3; D not resolved. The germline V and J ends were trimmed by 5 bases and 0 bases, with 14 bases remaining between them. This CDR3 spans 16 amino acids. Germline CDR1 MNHNS, CDR2 SASEGT. CDR3 loop: CASSPPRAGSGNTIYF. The DNA of the CDR3 is TGTGCCAGCAGTCCGCCGAGAGCTGGCTCTGGAAACACCATATATTTT.

This chain joins TRBV10-3 and TRBJ2-7; TRBD2 matches at 10 bases. V shed 3 bases and J 4 bases; nucleotides not matched to a gene: 9. This CDR3 has 16 amino acids. CDR1 ENHRY and CDR2 SYGVKD come from the germline V gene. The CDR3 here is CAISDFLAGEGYEQYF. The DNA for the CDR3 is TGTGCCATCAGTGACTTTCTAGCGGGAGAGGGTTACGAGCAGTACTTC.